This section outlines one T cell receptor beta chain sequence together with its context. This specimen comes from a study of blood T cell repertoires in COVID-19. Study processing details: Estimation of nucleated cell counts was performed using reference gene primer amplification. Only in-frame clones appear in the TCRdb table, and some are missing; sequencing was by immunoSEQ multiplex PCR. Clone size and V and J calls were adopted from that table, with D and trimming inferred from the DNA. Counted here are 110,000 to 150,000 clones, 75% to 90% occurring once; the ten biggest clones make up 2.5% to 3%. The CDR3 contains 14 residues. Per germline, CDR1 SGHTA and CDR2 FQGNSA. Trimming stripped 5 bases from V and 1 base from J, with 11 bases between.

Sample: peripheral blood. This sequence originates from a man aged 55 to 70 with active or convalescent COVID-19. The genes are TRBV7-2 and TRBJ1-2, with no clear D. This chain's CDR3 is CASSGPGNNYGYTF. The CDR3 nucleotides read TGTGCCAGCAGCGGACCCGGGAATAACTATGGCTACACCTTC.